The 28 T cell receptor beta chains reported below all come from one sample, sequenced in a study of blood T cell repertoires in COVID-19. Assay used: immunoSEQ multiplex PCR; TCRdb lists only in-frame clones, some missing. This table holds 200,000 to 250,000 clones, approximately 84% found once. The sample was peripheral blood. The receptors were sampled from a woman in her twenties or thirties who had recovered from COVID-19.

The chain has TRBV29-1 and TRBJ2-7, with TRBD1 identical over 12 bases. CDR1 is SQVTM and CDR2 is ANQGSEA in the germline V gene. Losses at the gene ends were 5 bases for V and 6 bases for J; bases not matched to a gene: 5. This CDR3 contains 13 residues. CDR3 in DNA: TGCAGCGTTTCGCCGGGACAGGGGGCCGAGCAGTACTTC. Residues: CSVSPGQGAEQYF.

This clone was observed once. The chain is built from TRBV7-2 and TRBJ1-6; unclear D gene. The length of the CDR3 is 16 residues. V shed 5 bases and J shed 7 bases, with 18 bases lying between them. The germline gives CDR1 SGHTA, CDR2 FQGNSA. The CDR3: CASSHRWAQGNSPLHF. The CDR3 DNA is TGTGCCAGCAGCCATAGGTGGGCACAAGGCAATTCACCCCTCCACTTT.

The CDR3 reads CASRGTGGAAGELFF. The CDR3 coding sequence is TGTGCCAGCCGTGGAACAGGGGGCGCGGCCGGGGAGCTGTTTTTT. This chain links TRBV2 with TRBJ2-2, with 9 bases that match TRBD1. The CDR3 spans 15 residues. The germline V gene has CDR1 SNHLY and CDR2 FYNNEI. The junction had 10 bases not matched to a gene; V was cut back by 8 bases and J by 6 bases.

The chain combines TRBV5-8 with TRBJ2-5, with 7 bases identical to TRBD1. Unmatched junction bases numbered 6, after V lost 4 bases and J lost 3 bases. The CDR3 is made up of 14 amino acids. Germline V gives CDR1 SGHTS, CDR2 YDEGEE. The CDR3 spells CASSKTGFEETQYF. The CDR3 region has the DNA TGTGCCAGCAGCAAGACAGGGTTTGAAGAGACCCAGTACTTC.

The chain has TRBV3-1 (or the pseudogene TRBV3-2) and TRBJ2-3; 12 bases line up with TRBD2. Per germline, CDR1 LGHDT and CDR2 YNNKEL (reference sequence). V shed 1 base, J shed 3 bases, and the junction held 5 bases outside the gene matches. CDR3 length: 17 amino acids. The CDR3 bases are TGTGCCAGCAGCCAAGGGCCTAGCGGGGGGGCGACAGATACGCAGTATTTT. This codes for CASSQGPSGGATDTQYF.

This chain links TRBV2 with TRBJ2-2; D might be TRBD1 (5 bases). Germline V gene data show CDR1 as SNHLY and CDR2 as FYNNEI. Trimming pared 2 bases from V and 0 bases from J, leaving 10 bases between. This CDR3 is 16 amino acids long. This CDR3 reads CASSEQGVANTGELFF. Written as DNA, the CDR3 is TGTGCCAGCAGTGAACAGGGCGTTGCGAACACCGGGGAGCTGTTTTTT.

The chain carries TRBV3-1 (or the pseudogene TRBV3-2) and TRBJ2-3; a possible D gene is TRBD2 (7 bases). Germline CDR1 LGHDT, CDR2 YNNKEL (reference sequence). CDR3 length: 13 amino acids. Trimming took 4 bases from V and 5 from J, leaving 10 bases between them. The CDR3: CASSPGGRDTQYF. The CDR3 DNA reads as TGTGCCAGCAGCCCGGGGGGCCGAGATACGCAGTATTTT.

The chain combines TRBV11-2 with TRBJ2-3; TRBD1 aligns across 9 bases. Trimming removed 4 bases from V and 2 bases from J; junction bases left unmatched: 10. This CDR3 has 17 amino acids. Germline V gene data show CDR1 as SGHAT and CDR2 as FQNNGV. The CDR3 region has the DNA TGTGCCAGCAGCTACCTACCGGGACAGGGTAACACAGATACGCAGTATTTT. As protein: CASSYLPGQGNTDTQYF.

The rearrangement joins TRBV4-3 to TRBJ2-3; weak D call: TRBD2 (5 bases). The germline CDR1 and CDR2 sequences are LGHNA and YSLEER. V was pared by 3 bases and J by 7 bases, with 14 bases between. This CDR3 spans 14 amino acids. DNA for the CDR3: TGCGCCAGCAGCCAGGGAGTTCTAGCCAATACGCAGTATTTT. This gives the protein CASSQGVLANTQYF.

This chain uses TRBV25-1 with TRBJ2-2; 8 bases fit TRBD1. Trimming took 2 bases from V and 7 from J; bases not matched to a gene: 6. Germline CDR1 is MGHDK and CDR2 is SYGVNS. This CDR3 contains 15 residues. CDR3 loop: CASSEQGARVGELFF. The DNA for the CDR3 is TGTGCCAGCAGTGAACAGGGGGCTCGTGTCGGGGAGCTGTTTTTT.

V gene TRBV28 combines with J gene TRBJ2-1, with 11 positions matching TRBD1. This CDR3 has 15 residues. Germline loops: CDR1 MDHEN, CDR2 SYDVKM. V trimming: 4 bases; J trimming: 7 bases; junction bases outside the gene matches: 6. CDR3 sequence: CASSSRTGGRNEQFF. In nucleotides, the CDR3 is TGTGCCAGCAGTTCTCGGACAGGGGGCAGGAATGAGCAGTTCTTC.

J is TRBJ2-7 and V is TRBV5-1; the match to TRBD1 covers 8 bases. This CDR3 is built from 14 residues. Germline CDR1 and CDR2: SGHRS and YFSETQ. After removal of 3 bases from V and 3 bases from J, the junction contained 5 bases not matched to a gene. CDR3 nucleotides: TGCGCCAGCAGCTATAGACAGGGGTACTACGAGCAGTACTTC. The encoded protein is CASSYRQGYYEQYF.

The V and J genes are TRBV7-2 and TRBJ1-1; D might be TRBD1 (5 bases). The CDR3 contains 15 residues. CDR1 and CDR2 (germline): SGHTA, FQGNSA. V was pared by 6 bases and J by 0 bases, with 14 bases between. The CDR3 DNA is TGTGCCAGCAGACCCGCGGACACATTGAACACTGAAGCTTTCTTT. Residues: CASRPADTLNTEAFF.

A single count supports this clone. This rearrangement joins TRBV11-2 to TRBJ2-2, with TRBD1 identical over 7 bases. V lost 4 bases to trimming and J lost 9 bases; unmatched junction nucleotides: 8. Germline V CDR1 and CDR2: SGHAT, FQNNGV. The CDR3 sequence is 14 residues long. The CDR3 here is CASSSEQGIRELFF. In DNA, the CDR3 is TGTGCCAGCAGCTCGGAACAGGGGATCCGGGAGCTGTTTTTT.

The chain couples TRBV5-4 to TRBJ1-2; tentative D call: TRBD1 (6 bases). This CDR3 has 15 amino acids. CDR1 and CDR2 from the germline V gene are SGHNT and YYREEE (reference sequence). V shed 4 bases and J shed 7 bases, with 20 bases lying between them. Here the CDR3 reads CASSPVVAGASGYTF. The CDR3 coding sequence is TGTGCCAGCAGCCCGGTGGTGGCGGGGGCCAGTGGCTACACCTTC.

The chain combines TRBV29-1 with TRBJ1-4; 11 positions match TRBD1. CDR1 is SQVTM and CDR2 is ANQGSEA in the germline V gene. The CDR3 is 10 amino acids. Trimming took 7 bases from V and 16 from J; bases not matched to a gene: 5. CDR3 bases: TGCAGCGGGGACAGGGGGGTCCCGTTTTTT. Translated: CSGDRGVPFF.

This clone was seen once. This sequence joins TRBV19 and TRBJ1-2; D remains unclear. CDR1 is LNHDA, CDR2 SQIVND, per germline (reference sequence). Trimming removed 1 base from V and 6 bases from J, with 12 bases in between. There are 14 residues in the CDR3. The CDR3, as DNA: TGTGCCAGTAGTATAGTAGCGGGGAACCATGGCTACACCTTC. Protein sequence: CASSIVAGNHGYTF.

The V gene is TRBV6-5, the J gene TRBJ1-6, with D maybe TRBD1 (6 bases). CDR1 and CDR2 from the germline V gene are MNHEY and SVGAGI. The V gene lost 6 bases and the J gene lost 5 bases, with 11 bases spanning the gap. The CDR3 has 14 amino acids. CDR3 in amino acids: CASRGRGDNSPLHF. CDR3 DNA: TGTGCCAGCAGGGGCAGGGGTGATAATTCACCCCTCCACTTT.

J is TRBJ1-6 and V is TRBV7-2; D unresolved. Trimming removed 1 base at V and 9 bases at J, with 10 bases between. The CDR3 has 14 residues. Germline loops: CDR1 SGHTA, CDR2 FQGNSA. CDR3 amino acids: CASSLEDSLSPLHF. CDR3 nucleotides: TGTGCCAGCAGCTTAGAGGACTCCCTTTCACCCCTCCACTTT.

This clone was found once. The CDR3 bases are TGCAGCGTCCTGGGACAGAAAGACTCTGGGGCCAACGTCCTGACTTTC. It specifies CSVLGQKDSGANVLTF. The gene calls are TRBV29-1 and TRBJ2-6; 7 bases line up with TRBD1. Looked up from germline, CDR1 is SQVTM and CDR2 is ANQGSEA. V was clipped by 6 bases and J by 0 bases; unmatched bases: 8. The CDR3 consists of 16 residues.

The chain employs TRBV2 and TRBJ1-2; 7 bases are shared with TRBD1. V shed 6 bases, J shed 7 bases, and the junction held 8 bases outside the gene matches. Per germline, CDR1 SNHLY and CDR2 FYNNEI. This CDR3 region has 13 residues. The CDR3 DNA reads TGTGCCAGCAGAGACAGGGCGCTTGGTGGCTACACCTTC. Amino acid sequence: CASRDRALGGYTF.

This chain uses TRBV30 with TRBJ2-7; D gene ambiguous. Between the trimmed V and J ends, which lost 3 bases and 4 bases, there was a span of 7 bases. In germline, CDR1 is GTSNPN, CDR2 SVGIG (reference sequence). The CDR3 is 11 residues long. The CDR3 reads CAWRGPYEQYF. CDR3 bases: TGTGCCTGGAGGGGCCCATACGAGCAGTACTTC.

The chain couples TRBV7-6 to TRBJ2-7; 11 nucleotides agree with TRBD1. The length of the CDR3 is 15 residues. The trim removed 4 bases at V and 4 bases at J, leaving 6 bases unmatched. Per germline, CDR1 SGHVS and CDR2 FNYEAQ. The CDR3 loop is CASSSGGTGGYEQYF. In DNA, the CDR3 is TGTGCCAGCAGCTCCGGGGGGACAGGGGGATACGAGCAGTACTTC.

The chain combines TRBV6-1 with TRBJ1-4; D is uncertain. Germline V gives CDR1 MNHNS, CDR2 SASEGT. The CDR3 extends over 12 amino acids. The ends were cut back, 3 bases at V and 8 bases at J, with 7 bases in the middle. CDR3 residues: CASSEMREKLFF. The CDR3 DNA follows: TGTGCCAGCAGTGAGATGCGAGAAAAACTGTTTTTT.

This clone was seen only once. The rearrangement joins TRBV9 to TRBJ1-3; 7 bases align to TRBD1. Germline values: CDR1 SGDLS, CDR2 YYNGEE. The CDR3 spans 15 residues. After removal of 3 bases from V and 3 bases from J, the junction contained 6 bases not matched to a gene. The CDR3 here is CASSEGAIGGNTIYF. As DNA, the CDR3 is TGTGCCAGCAGCGAGGGGGCCATTGGTGGAAACACCATATATTTT.

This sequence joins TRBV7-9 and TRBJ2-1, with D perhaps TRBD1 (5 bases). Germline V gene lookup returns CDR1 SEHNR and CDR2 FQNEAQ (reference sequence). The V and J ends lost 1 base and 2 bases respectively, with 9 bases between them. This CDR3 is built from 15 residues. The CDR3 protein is CASSLEGAPYNEQFF. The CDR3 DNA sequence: TGTGCCAGCAGCTTAGAAGGGGCCCCCTACAATGAGCAGTTCTTC.

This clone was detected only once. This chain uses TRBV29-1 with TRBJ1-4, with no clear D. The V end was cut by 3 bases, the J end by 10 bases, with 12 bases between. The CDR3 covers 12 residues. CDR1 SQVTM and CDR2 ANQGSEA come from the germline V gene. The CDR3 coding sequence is TGCAGCGTTGACCACCCCGGTGGAAAACTGTTTTTT. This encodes CSVDHPGGKLFF.

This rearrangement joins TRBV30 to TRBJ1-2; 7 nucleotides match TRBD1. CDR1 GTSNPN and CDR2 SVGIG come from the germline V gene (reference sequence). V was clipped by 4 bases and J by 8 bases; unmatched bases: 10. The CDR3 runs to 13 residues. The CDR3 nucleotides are TGTGCCTGGAATTCGGGACAGTTCTACGGCTACACCTTC. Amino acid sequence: CAWNSGQFYGYTF.